One and the same sample provided the 25 T cell receptor beta chains below, sequenced in a study of CD8 T cells in ankylosing spondylitis. Study conclusions and caveats: In ankylosing spondylitis blood, a motif of roughly 8 highly homologous TCR beta variants appeared characteristic.

From the 5' RACE reads, TCRdb called clonotypes with MiXCR, one entry per CDR3 protein. The sample records about 840,000 distinct CDR3 sequences, 10% to 15% being singletons. No antigen has been assigned to these receptors. Sequences were obtained from blood, either unsorted or a sorted T cell fraction (not recorded which). These receptors were taken from a male donor with ankylosing spondylitis.

This clonotype was seen a handful of times. V usage is TRBV20-1 and J usage is TRBJ2-7, with 10 bases aligning to TRBD1. V shed 3 bases and J 4 bases; nucleotides not matched to a gene: 6. Per germline, CDR1 DFQATT and CDR2 SNEGSKA (reference sequence). The CDR3 spans 14 residues. CDR3 loop: CSASSGTGEYEQYF. The DNA for the CDR3 is TGCAGTGCTAGCTCGGGGACAGGGGAATACGAGCAGTACTTC.

This clonotype was detected many times. V gene TRBV6-6 combines with J gene TRBJ1-2; D remains unclear. CDR1 and CDR2 from the germline V gene are MNHNY and SVGAGI (reference sequence). V was cut by 5 bases and J by 4 bases, with 11 bases left in between. The CDR3 has 13 amino acids. The CDR3 DNA is TGTGCCAGCAGTCGGACCGCCGGCTATGGCTACACCTTC. Translation gives CASSRTAGYGYTF.

J is TRBJ1-6 and V is TRBV7-2; D remains unclear. There are 11 residues in the CDR3. Germline lookup yields CDR1 SGHTA and CDR2 FQGNSA. V lost 6 bases and J 5 bases, leaving 2 bases between the germline ends. In DNA form, the CDR3 reads TGTGCCAGCAGGGATAATTCACCCCTCCACTTT. It yields the protein CASRDNSPLHF.

The chain employs TRBV12-3 or TRBV12-4 and TRBJ2-5; 8 bases align to TRBD1. The CDR3 runs 16 residues. V was clipped by 7 bases and J by 3 bases; unmatched bases: 13. As DNA, the CDR3 is TGTGCCAGCAAAGGGGGCCGGACAGGGTATGAAGAGACCCAGTACTTC. It is translated as CASKGGRTGYEETQYF.

The gene calls are TRBV2 and TRBJ2-3; 9 bases are shared with TRBD1. The junction had 2 bases not matched to a gene; V was cut back by 6 bases and J by 4 bases. The CDR3 spans 13 residues. Germline lookup yields CDR1 SNHLY and CDR2 FYNNEI. As DNA, the CDR3 is TGTGCCAGCAGACAGGGGGCGGCAGATACGCAGTATTTT. Its translation: CASRQGAADTQYF.

This clonotype was detected ten times or more. The rearrangement joins TRBV29-1 to TRBJ2-5; 10 nucleotides match TRBD2. V lost 4 bases and J lost 4; bases outside the gene matches: 3. CDR1 SQVTM and CDR2 ANQGSEA come from the germline V gene. CDR3 length: 13 amino acids. The CDR3 DNA reads TGCAGCGTTGTCTCTAGCGGGGGAGAGACCCAGTACTTC. Protein: CSVVSSGGETQYF. Combining the CDR3 with reference TRBV29-1 and TRBJ2-5 gives the whole variable domain SAVISQKPSRDICQRGTSLTIQCQVDSQVTMMFWYRQQPGQSLTLIATANQGSEATYESGFVIDKFPISRPNLTFSTLTVSNMSPEDSSIYLCSVVSSGGETQYFGPGTRLLVL.

This clonotype turned up a few times. CDR3 residues: CSAPGLAGTDTQYF. CDR3 bases: TGCAGTGCTCCCGGACTAGCGGGCACAGATACGCAGTATTTT. This chain uses TRBV20-1 with TRBJ2-3; 10 bases line up with TRBD2. CDR3 length: 14 residues. The germline V gene has CDR1 DFQATT and CDR2 SNEGSKA (reference sequence). V was clipped by 5 bases and J by 1 base; unmatched bases: 3.

The genes are TRBV20-1 and TRBJ2-5; 8 positions match TRBD1. The CDR3 totals 15 residues. J was trimmed by 5 bases and V by 2 bases; bases with no gene match: 10. Germline V gene data show CDR1 as DFQATT and CDR2 as SNEGSKA (reference sequence). The CDR3: CSARQGQGGAETQYF. The CDR3 DNA sequence: TGCAGTGCTAGACAAGGACAGGGTGGGGCGGAGACCCAGTACTTC.

The table lists this clonotype with a few counts. This chain joins TRBV20-1 and TRBJ1-6; weak D call: TRBD1 (6 bases). CDR3 length equals 14 residues. V was trimmed by 6 bases and J by 7 bases, leaving 16 bases between them. CDR1 and CDR2 from the germline V gene are DFQATT and SNEGSKA (reference sequence). The CDR3 loop is CSARQQGLNSPLHF. CDR3 sequence (DNA): TGCAGTGCCCGGCAACAGGGTTTGAATTCACCCCTCCACTTT.

J is TRBJ1-2 and V is TRBV4-3; TRBD1 agrees at 7 bases. J gave up 2 bases and V 0 bases, and 12 bases lay outside the gene matches. The CDR3 length is 18 residues. Per the germline V gene, CDR1 is LGHNA and CDR2 is YSLEER. Here the CDR3 reads CASSQDFEYRGGNYGYTF. The CDR3, as DNA: TGCGCCAGCAGCCAAGATTTCGAATACAGGGGCGGAAACTATGGCTACACCTTC.

The rearrangement links TRBV30 to TRBJ1-5; D might be TRBD1 (5 bases). The CDR3 has 13 residues. Germline V gives CDR1 GTSNPN, CDR2 SVGIG (reference sequence). Trimming removed 0 bases from V and 7 bases from J, with 10 bases in between. The CDR3 is CAWSVLGGQPQHF. The CDR3 region has the DNA TGTGCCTGGAGTGTACTCGGGGGACAGCCCCAGCATTTT.

This clonotype has ten or more counts. V usage is TRBV29-1 and J usage is TRBJ2-1; 7 bases line up with TRBD1. CDR1 and CDR2 from the germline V gene are SQVTM and ANQGSEA. The CDR3 consists of 13 residues. Losses at the gene ends were 4 bases for V and 7 bases for J; bases not matched to a gene: 7. CDR3 amino acids: CSVGARGWNEQFF. CDR3 sequence (DNA): TGCAGCGTTGGAGCCAGGGGGTGGAATGAGCAGTTCTTC.

The CDR3 region has the DNA TGCAGTGCTATCCGGGACCACACGGCCTACGAGCAGTACTTC. Amino acid sequence: CSAIRDHTAYEQYF. This chain uses TRBV20-1 with TRBJ2-7; D may match TRBD1 or TRBD2 (5 bases each). The germline gives CDR1 DFQATT, CDR2 SNEGSKA (reference sequence). This CDR3 is 14 amino acids long. Trimming pared 4 bases from V and 2 bases from J, leaving 15 bases between.

At least ten counts were recorded for this clonotype. The V gene is TRBV29-1, the J gene TRBJ1-2; no reliable D call. Germline CDR1 is SQVTM and CDR2 is ANQGSEA. The CDR3 is 14 residues long. The V end was cut by 4 bases, the J end by 0 bases, with 12 bases between. CDR3 coding DNA: TGCAGCGTTGGAAATAGGTTAGCTAACTATGGCTACACCTTC. It encodes CSVGNRLANYGYTF.

In its sample, this clonotype was seen a few times. V is TRBV3-1 and J is TRBJ1-4, with TRBD1 as a possible D gene (6 bases). The CDR3 covers 15 residues. V was trimmed by 3 bases and J by 3 bases, leaving 11 bases between them. The germline gives CDR1 LGHDT, CDR2 YNNKEL (reference sequence). The CDR3 spells CASSQMDRSNEKLFF. The CDR3 DNA is TGTGCCAGCAGCCAGATGGACAGATCTAATGAAAAACTGTTTTTT.

The chain combines TRBV10-3 with TRBJ2-3, with TRBD2 matching 8 bases. J lost 2 bases, V lost 6 bases, and 1 base had no gene match. Germline V CDR1 and CDR2: ENHRY, SYGVKD. The CDR3 is 13 amino acids. In DNA, the CDR3 is TGTGCCATCAGCGGGAGGGCCACAGATACGCAGTATTTT. Residues: CAISGRATDTQYF.

V usage is TRBV4-1 and J usage is TRBJ1-6; a weak D match, TRBD1 (5 bases). There are 17 residues in the CDR3. Germline CDR1 is MGHRA and CDR2 is YSYEKL. Trimming pared 4 bases from V and 6 bases from J, leaving 19 bases between. This CDR3 reads CASSPRGFLDGNSPLHF. The DNA of the CDR3 is TGCGCCAGCAGCCCGCGGGGGTTTCTTGATGGTAATTCACCCCTCCACTTT.

V is TRBV12-3 or TRBV12-4 and J is TRBJ1-5; D gene ambiguous. This CDR3 is built from 14 residues. Trimming removed 3 bases from V and 10 bases from J, with 16 bases in between. The CDR3 spells CASSLSGRISPQHF. The CDR3 DNA reads as TGTGCCAGCAGTTTGAGTGGGAGGATCAGCCCCCAGCATTTT.

This sequence joins TRBV11-1 and TRBJ2-2, with unresolved D. Trimming pared 5 bases from V and 4 bases from J, leaving 11 bases between. The CDR3 spans 14 residues. The germline CDR1 and CDR2 sequences are SGHAT and FQDESV (reference sequence). CDR3 sequence reads: CASSPYWSTGELFF. CDR3 DNA sequence: TGTGCCAGCAGCCCGTACTGGAGCACCGGGGAGCTGTTTTTT.

This clonotype was observed at least ten times. The V call is TRBV20-1, the J call TRBJ2-7; 9 bases fit TRBD1. CDR1 and CDR2 (germline): DFQATT, SNEGSKA (reference sequence). The CDR3 totals 13 residues. The J segment lost 2 bases and the V segment lost 2 bases, leaving 1 base of the junction unmatched. CDR3 DNA: TGCAGTGCTAGACGACAGGGGGCCTACGAGCAGTACTTC. Protein sequence: CSARRQGAYEQYF.

The V call is TRBV6-1, the J call TRBJ2-1; D may be TRBD2 (6 bases). V was pared by 5 bases and J by 3 bases, with 14 bases between. Germline V gene lookup returns CDR1 MNHNS and CDR2 SASEGT. The CDR3 has 15 residues. The CDR3 here is CASSRSAGNYNEQFF. DNA of the CDR3: TGTGCCAGCAGTCGATCGGCGGGAAACTACAATGAGCAGTTCTTC.

This clonotype was found a few times. The rearrangement links TRBV5-1 to TRBJ2-2, with D hard to call. V was cut by 5 bases and J by 2 bases, with 13 bases left in between. This CDR3 spans 15 amino acids. From germline, CDR1 is SGHRS and CDR2 YFSETQ. The CDR3 here is CASSFGQLNTGELFF. CDR3 nucleotides: TGCGCCAGCAGTTTCGGGCAGCTTAACACCGGGGAGCTGTTTTTT.

This clonotype was seen at least ten times. The chain combines TRBV6-6 with TRBJ1-6, with D perhaps matching TRBD1 (6 bases). Looked up from germline, CDR1 is MNHNY and CDR2 is SVGAGI (reference sequence). The V end lost 4 bases, the J end lost 10 bases, and 11 bases lay between the germline ends. The CDR3 sequence is 13 residues long. The CDR3, as DNA: TGTGCCAGCAGTTTCGAAAGGGGGTCACCCCTCCACTTT. Protein: CASSFERGSPLHF.

The genes are TRBV28 and TRBJ1-1; no firm D call. Deletions cut 7 bases from V and 6 bases from J, with 15 bases between. This CDR3 is built from 13 residues. The V gene's germline CDR1 is MDHEN and CDR2 SYDVKM. The CDR3 DNA sequence: TGTGCCAGCAAACAAGGAGGGTACGCTGAAGCTTTCTTT. Protein sequence: CASKQGGYAEAFF. Based on the CDR3 plus reference TRBV28 and TRBJ1-1, the full variable domain is DVKVTQSSRYLVKRTGEKVFLECVQDMDHENMFWYRQDPGLGLRLIYFSYDVKMKEKGDIPEGYSVSREKKERFSLILESASTNQTSMYLCASKQGGYAEAFFGQGTRLTVV.

This clonotype has only a few counts. Since a much larger clone is just one base distant, this may be a read error. The chain has TRBV6-5 and TRBJ1-1; D gene uncertain. CDR3 length: 13 residues. Trimming stripped 2 bases from V and 5 bases from J, with 9 bases between. CDR1 and CDR2 (germline): MNHEY, SVGAGI. The CDR3 DNA reads as TGTGCCAGCAGTTACGCCCCGTGGACTGAAGCTTTCTTT. Translated, it gives CASSYAPWTEAFF.